This TCR beta chain was captured by sequencing in a study of blood T cell repertoires in COVID-19. For the study at large: Samples representing acute and convalescent COVID-19 were sourced from the United States, Italy and Spain. Nucleic acid was either cDNA or gDNA, and it came from T cells, B-cell-depleted T cells, or PBMCs.

Germline V gene data show CDR1 as MNHEY and CDR2 as SVGEGT. Unmatched junction bases numbered 4, after V lost 2 bases and J lost 8 bases. The CDR3 loop spans 15 amino acids. The authors' processing: Reference gene primer amplification gave estimated nucleated cell counts. Libraries were prepared by immunoSEQ multiplex PCR; TCRdb keeps only in-frame clonotypes and omits some of them. The DNA was the basis for D and trimming; V, J and clone size are from that table. The repertoire includes 95,000 to 150,000 clones, 60% to 80% of them detected once, and roughly 5.5% sits in the top ten. This receptor was obtained from a man aged 60 to 69 with acute or convalescent COVID-19. The sequencing input was peripheral blood. The rearrangement uses TRBV6-2 or TRBV6-3 and TRBJ1-6; 9 nucleotides line up with TRBD1. The CDR3 DNA sequence: TGTGCCAGCAGTTACAATGGACAGGGGTATTCACCCCTCCACTTT. Encoded protein: CASSYNGQGYSPLHF.